Each of the 5 T cell receptor beta chains below was sequenced from the same sample in a study of shared clonotypes between healthy human individuals (dated by TCRdb to the early 2020s). Libraries were built with the immunoSEQ multiplex PCR assay. The table was pulled from immuneACCESS by TCRdb, which kept in-frame rearrangements only. Such tables lose some clones; where checked, under half of the loss comes from unresolved V genes, and the rest has no known cause. Recorded for this sample are roughly 1,600,000 clones; about 98.5% of them occurred a single time. The top ten hold 0.3% to 0.45% of the sample. The sequencing sample was made of naive CD4+ T cells sorted from blood. The sample's cell subset or site, from its label and the paper: CD45RA+ positively selected. Receptors were obtained from a man aged 30 to 39 in good health.

The genes are TRBV10-3 and TRBJ1-1; D not resolved. Deletions cut 2 bases from V and 1 base from J, with 5 bases between. The CDR3 is made up of 13 amino acids. The germline CDR1 and CDR2 sequences are ENHRY and SYGVKD. The CDR3 protein is CAISERGNTEAFF. In nucleotides, the CDR3 is TGTGCCATCAGTGAGCGGGGGAACACTGAAGCTTTCTTT.

DNA for the CDR3: TGCGCCAGCAGCTTGACACTGAACACAGATACGCAGTATTTT. Protein sequence: CASSLTLNTDTQYF. The genes are TRBV5-1 and TRBJ2-3; D not certain. Germline V CDR1 and CDR2: SGHRS, YFSETQ. The CDR3 is made up of 14 amino acids. Between the trimmed V and J ends, which lost 1 base and 2 bases, there was a span of 8 bases.

This chain links TRBV9 with TRBJ2-1; D possibly uses TRBD1 or TRBD2 (5 bases each). CDR1 SGDLS and CDR2 YYNGEE come from the germline V gene. The CDR3 totals 11 residues. V was pared by 5 bases and J by 5 bases, with 5 bases between. The DNA for the CDR3 is TGTGCCAGCAGGGGGGACAATGAGCAGTTCTTC. It yields the protein CASRGDNEQFF.

The gene calls are TRBV29-1 and TRBJ2-1; TRBD1 matches at 7 bases. Germline V CDR1 and CDR2: SQVTM, ANQGSEA. With V trimmed by 6 bases and J by 2 bases, 7 bases remained unmatched. The CDR3 is made up of 14 amino acids. The DNA of the CDR3 is TGCAGCGTCGGCCGGGACAGAACCTACAATGAGCAGTTCTTC. Its translation is CSVGRDRTYNEQFF.

V gene TRBV7-9 combines with J gene TRBJ1-1; 7 bases map to TRBD1. The V gene's germline CDR1 is SEHNR and CDR2 FQNEAQ (reference sequence). CDR3 size: 15 residues. V gave up 5 bases and J gave up 2 bases; unmatched junction bases: 8. The CDR3, as DNA: TGTGCCAGCAGCCTAACGACAGGGCTCAACACTGAAGCTTTCTTT. This gives the protein CASSLTTGLNTEAFF.